This T cell receptor (beta chain) appears in the sequencing data of a study of PD-1 blockade in classical Hodgkin lymphoma. Overall study findings and caveats: A significant rise in TCR diversity by C4D1 was seen for CD4+ but not CD8+ cells.

From germline, CDR1 is LNHDA and CDR2 SQIVND (reference sequence). The CDR3 runs to 13 residues. The V segment lost 6 bases and the J segment 8 bases; nucleotides outside the gene matches: 7. As concerns this clone: The antigen is undetermined.

Time point: cycle 4 day 1 (C4D1), after six to seven weeks of nivolumab. Every one of the patients relapsed after autologous stem cell transplantation (brentuximab vedotin exposure was variable). This table comes from immunoSEQ multiplex PCR, and its TCRdb copy is limited to in-frame clones, with some not included. The table has about 9,000 clones, 80% to 90% seen once. This chain links TRBV19 with TRBJ1-2; 9 positions match TRBD1. The sample consisted of peripheral blood mononuclear cells (PBMCs), taken before the fourth cycle of nivolumab. This clonotype was sampled from a human donor with classical Hodgkin lymphoma. The CDR3 here is CASSQDRGGGYTF. CDR3 DNA sequence: TGTGCCAGTAGCCAGGACAGGGGAGGGGGCTACACCTTC.